This T cell receptor beta chain was recorded in a study of CD8 T cells in Susac syndrome. Points from the study as a whole: A relatively small number of individuals underwent TCR sequencing and HLA analysis.

CDR1 is LGHDT and CDR2 is YNNKEL in the germline V gene (reference sequence). The CDR3 is made up of 13 amino acids. V lost 0 bases and J 6 bases, leaving 7 bases between the germline ends. The study used healthy donors as controls matched for age and sex. TEMRA cells were FACS-enriched, with CD8+ and CD4+ T cells isolated negatively. The RNA, about 0.45 to 1 ug, was put through reverse transcription using random hexamers. Amplification of TCR beta CDR3 was carried out by immunoSEQ multiplex PCR, which covered 54 Vbeta and 13 Jbeta segments. MiXCR was run by TCRdb on the immunoSEQ multiplex PCR reads, yielding one entry per CDR3 protein. Among 100,000 to 150,000 distinct CDR3 sequences, 94% were seen once, and the ten largest hold more than 0.095%. About this clonotype itself: The antigen remains undetermined.

J is TRBJ2-3 and V is TRBV3-1, with D hard to call. Sequenced sample: CD4+ T cells from PBMCs. This clonotype was obtained from a human donor in good health. The chain's CDR3 is CASSQDNEDTQYF. Here the CDR3 DNA reads TGTGCCAGCAGCCAAGATAATGAGGATACGCAGTATTTT.